This T cell receptor beta chain appears in the sequencing data of a study of CXCR3-negative and CXCR3-positive naive CD8 T cells. Study as a whole: With about 1.5 +/- 0.3 million reads per library, the TRB reads numbered around 140 million in total. Notes on the study in general: TRB CDR3 properties indicated TCR strength, while surface CD5 was similar across naive subsets. Diversity proved comparably high across both naive subsets and much lower in memory CD8+ cells. TRBV-TRBJ usage was similar across naive CXCR3 subsets but distinct in memory cells.

Carrying UMI labels, the TRB cDNA libraries were prepared through 5' RACE. Each CDR3 protein gets one entry in TCRdb, which reprocessed the 5' RACE reads and gives no DNA. The sample totals 70,000 to 100,000 distinct CDR3 sequences; its top ten clones hold approximately 0.99%. As regards this clonotype: Its antigen is unidentified.

Germline V lookup: CDR1 LNHNV, CDR2 YYDKDF (reference sequence). The CDR3 extends over 15 amino acids. Sequences were obtained from naive CXCR3- CD8+ T cells from blood. Subset here: CD45RO-CCR7+CD27+CD95- naive CD8+ T cells lacking CXCR3 (TNR3-). The chain couples TRBV15 to TRBJ1-3; TCRdb's D gene call, TRBD1, goes unchecked for lack of DNA. The receptor was derived from a human donor in good health. Some clones in this sample may be carry-over from other donors' samples. The CDR3 sequence is CATSADRGHGNTIYF.